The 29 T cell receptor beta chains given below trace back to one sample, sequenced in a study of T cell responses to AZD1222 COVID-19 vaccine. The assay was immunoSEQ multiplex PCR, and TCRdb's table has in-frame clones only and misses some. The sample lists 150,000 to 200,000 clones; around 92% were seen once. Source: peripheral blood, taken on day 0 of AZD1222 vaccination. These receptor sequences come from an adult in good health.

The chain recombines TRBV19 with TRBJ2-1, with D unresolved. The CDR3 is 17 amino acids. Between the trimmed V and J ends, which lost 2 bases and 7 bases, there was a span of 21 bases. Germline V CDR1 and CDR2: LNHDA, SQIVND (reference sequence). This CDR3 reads CASSIYRPNSPRNEQFF. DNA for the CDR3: TGTGCCAGTAGTATATACAGACCTAACAGCCCTCGGAATGAGCAGTTCTTC. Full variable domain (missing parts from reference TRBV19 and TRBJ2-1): DGGITQSPKYLFRKEGQNVTLSCEQNLNHDAMYWYRQDPGQGLRLIYYSQIVNDFQKGDIAEGYSVSREKKESFPLTVTSAQKNPTAFYLCASSIYRPNSPRNEQFFGPGTRLTVL.

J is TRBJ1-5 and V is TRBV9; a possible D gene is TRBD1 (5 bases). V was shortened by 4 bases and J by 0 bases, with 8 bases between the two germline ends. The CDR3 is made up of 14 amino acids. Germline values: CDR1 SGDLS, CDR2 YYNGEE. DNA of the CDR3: TGTGCCAGCAGCTTCAGGGTTAGCAATCAGCCCCAGCATTTT. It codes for CASSFRVSNQPQHF.

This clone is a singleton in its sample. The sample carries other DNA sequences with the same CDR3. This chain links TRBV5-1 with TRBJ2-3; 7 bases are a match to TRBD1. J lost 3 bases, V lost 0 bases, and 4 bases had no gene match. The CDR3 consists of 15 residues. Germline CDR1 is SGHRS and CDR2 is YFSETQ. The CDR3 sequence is CASSLGDRDTDTQYF. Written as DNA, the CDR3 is TGCGCCAGCAGCTTGGGGGACAGAGATACAGATACGCAGTATTTT.

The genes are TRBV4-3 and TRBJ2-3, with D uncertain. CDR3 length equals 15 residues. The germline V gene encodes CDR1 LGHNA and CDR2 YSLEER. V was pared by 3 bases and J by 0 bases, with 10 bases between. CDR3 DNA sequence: TGCGCCAGCAGCCAGGACGGAGTAAGCACAGATACGCAGTATTTT. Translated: CASSQDGVSTDTQYF.

The CDR3 reads CASSLGKGTETQYF. CDR3 nucleotide sequence: TGTGCCAGCAGTTTAGGAAAGGGGACCGAGACCCAGTACTTC. The chain combines TRBV27 with TRBJ2-5, with D perhaps matching TRBD1 or TRBD2 (5 bases each). Germline V gene sequence: CDR1 MNHEY, CDR2 SMNVEV (reference sequence). The CDR3 is 14 residues long. V shed 2 bases and J shed 5 bases, with 12 bases lying between them.

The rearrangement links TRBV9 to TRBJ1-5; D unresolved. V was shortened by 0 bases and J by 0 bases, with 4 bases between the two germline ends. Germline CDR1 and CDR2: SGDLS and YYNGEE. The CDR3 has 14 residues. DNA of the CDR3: TGTGCCAGCAGCGTAGGAGGTAGCAATCAGCCCCAGCATTTT. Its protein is CASSVGGSNQPQHF.

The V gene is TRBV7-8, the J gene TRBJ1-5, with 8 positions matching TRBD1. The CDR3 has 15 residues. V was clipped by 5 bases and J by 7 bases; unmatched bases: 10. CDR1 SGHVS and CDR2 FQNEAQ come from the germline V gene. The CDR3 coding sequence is TGTGCCAGCAGCCCCCGGACAGGGATATTGCAGCCCCAGCATTTT. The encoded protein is CASSPRTGILQPQHF.

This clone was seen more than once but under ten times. The CDR3 reads CASSSGDSSGNTIYF. The CDR3 nucleotides are TGTGCCAGCAGCTCGGGGGACAGCTCTGGAAACACCATATATTTT. This chain uses TRBV6-5 with TRBJ1-3; 7 bases are a match to TRBD1. In germline, CDR1 is MNHEY, CDR2 SVGAGI. The length of the CDR3 is 15 residues. V lost 6 bases and J lost 0; bases outside the gene matches: 5.

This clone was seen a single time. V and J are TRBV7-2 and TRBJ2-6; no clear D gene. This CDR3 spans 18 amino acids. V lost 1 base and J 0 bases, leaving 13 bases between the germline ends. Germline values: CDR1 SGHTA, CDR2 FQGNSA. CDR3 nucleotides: TGTGCCAGCAGCTTAGTTCGCGGATTATCCTCTGGGGCCAACGTCCTGACTTTC. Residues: CASSLVRGLSSGANVLTF.

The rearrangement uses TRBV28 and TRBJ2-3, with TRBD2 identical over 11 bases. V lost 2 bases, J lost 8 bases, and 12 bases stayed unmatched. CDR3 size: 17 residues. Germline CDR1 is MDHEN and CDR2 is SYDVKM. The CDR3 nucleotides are TGTGCCAGCAGTTTACCGGGAACTAGCGGGAGTGTGGGTACGCAGTATTTT. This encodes CASSLPGTSGSVGTQYF.

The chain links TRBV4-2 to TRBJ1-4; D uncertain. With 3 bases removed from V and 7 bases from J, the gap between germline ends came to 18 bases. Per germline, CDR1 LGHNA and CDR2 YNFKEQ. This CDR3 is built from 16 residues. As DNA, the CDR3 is TGTGCCAGCAGCCACCGTACCGGGAAGAAGGGTGAAAAACTGTTTTTT. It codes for CASSHRTGKKGEKLFF.

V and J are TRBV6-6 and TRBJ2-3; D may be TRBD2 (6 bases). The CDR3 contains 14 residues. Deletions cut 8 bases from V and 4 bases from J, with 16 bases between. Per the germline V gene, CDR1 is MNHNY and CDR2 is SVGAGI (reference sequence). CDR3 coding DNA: TGTGCCAGCGGCGGGACGCCGCTCCCAGATACGCAGTATTTT. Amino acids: CASGGTPLPDTQYF.

Here the CDR3 reads CASSQEGVLAGIDTQYF. The CDR3 nucleotides are TGCGCCAGCAGCCAAGAAGGCGTTCTAGCGGGGATAGATACGCAGTATTTT. This chain joins TRBV4-3 and TRBJ2-3, with 9 bases identical to TRBD2. With V trimmed by 0 bases and J by 5 bases, 9 bases remained unmatched. Germline V lookup: CDR1 LGHNA, CDR2 YSLEER. The CDR3 is made up of 17 amino acids.

CDR3: CASSSQRDYNEQFF. DNA for the CDR3: TGTGCCAGCAGTTCCCAGCGGGATTACAATGAGCAGTTCTTC. The chain recombines TRBV27 with TRBJ2-1, with 7 positions matching TRBD2. The CDR3 consists of 14 residues. Unmatched junction bases numbered 4, after V lost 4 bases and J lost 4 bases. Per the germline V gene, CDR1 is MNHEY and CDR2 is SMNVEV (reference sequence).

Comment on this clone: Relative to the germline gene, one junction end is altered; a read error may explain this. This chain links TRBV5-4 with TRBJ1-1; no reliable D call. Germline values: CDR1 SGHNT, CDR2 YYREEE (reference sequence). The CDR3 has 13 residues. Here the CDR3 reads CASTLMGQFGDFF. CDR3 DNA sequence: TGTGCCAGCACCTTGATGGGCCAGTTTGGGGATTTCTTT.

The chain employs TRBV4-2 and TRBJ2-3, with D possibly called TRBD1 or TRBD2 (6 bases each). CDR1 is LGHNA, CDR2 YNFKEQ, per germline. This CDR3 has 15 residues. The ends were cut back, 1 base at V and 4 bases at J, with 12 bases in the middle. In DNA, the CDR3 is TGTGCCAGCAGCCAAGGGGGACGGGGGCCAGATACGCAGTATTTT. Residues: CASSQGGRGPDTQYF.

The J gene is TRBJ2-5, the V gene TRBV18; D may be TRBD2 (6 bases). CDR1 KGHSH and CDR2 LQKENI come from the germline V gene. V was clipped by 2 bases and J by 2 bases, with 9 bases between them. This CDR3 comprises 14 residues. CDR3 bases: TGTGCCAGCTCACCAGGTGCGGGACAAGAGACCCAGTACTTC. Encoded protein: CASSPGAGQETQYF.

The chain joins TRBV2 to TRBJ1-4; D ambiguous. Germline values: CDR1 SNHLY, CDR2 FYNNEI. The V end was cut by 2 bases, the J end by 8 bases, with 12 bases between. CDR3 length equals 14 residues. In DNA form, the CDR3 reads TGTGCCAGCAGTGAACGGGTCCCGGGGGAAAAACTGTTTTTT. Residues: CASSERVPGEKLFF.

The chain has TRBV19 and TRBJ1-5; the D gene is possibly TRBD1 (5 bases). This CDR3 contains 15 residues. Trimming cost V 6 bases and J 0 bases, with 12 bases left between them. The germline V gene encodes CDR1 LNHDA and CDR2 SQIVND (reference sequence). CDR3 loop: CASSNSGDSNQPQHF. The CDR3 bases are TGTGCCAGTAGCAACTCGGGGGATAGCAATCAGCCCCAGCATTTT. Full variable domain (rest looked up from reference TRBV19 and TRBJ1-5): DGGITQSPKYLFRKEGQNVTLSCEQNLNHDAMYWYRQDPGQGLRLIYYSQIVNDFQKGDIAEGYSVSREKKESFPLTVTSAQKNPTAFYLCASSNSGDSNQPQHFGDGTRLSIL.

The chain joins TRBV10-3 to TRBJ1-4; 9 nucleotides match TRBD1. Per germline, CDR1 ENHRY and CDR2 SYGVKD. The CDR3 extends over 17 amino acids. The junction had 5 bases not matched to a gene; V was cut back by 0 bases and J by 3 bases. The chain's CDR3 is CAISESHRDRANEKLFF. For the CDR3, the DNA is TGTGCCATCAGTGAGTCGCATCGGGACAGGGCTAATGAAAAACTGTTTTTT.

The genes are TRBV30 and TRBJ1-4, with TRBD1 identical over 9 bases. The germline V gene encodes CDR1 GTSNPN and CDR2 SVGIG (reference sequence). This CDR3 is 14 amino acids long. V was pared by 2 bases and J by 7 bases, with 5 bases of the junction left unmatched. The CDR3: CAWSPRQGGEKLFF. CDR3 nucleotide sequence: TGTGCCTGGAGTCCAAGACAGGGGGGTGAAAAACTGTTTTTT. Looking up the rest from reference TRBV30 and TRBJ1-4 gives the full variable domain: SQTIHQWPATLVQPVGSPLSLECTVEGTSNPNLYWYRQAAGRGLQLLFYSVGIGQISSEVPQNLSASRPQDRQFILSSKKLLLSDSGFYLCAWSPRQGGEKLFFGSGTQLSVL.

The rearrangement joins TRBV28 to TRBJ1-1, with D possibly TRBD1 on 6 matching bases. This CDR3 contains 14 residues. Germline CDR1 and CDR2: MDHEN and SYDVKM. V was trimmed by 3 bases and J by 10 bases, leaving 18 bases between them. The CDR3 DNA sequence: TGTGCCAGCAGTTTTTGGGACACAAAGGGTGTAGCTTTCTTT. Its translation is CASSFWDTKGVAFF. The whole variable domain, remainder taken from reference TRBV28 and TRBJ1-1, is DVKVTQSSRYLVKRTGEKVFLECVQDMDHENMFWYRQDPGLGLRLIYFSYDVKMKEKGDIPEGYSVSREKKERFSLILESASTNQTSMYLCASSFWDTKGVAFFGQGTRLTVV.

Written as DNA, the CDR3 is TGTGCCAGCAGCGCAAACACCGGGGAGCTGTTTTTT. Its protein product is CASSANTGELFF. The rearrangement uses TRBV9 and TRBJ2-2; D ambiguous. This CDR3 contains 12 residues. With 3 bases removed from V and 2 bases from J, the gap between germline ends came to 2 bases. Germline V lookup: CDR1 SGDLS, CDR2 YYNGEE.

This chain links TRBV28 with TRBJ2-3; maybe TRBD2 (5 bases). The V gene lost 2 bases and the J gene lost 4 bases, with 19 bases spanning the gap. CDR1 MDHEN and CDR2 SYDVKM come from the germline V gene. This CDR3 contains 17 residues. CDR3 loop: CASSLEEASRLADTQYF. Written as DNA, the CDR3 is TGTGCCAGCAGTTTAGAGGAAGCTAGCAGATTGGCAGATACGCAGTATTTT.

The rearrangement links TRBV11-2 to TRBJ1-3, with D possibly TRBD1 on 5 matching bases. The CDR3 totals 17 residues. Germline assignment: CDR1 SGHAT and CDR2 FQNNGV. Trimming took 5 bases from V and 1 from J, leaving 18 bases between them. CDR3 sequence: CASSQFHGTISGNTIYF. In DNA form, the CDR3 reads TGTGCCAGCAGCCAATTCCACGGGACGATATCTGGAAACACCATATATTTT.

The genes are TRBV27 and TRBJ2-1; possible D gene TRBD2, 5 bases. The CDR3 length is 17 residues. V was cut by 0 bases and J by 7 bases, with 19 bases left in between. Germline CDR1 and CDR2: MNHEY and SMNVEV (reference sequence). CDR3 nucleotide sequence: TGTGCCAGCAGTTTATCGCTTCTCGTAGGAGGATGGAATGAGCAGTTCTTC. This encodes CASSLSLLVGGWNEQFF.

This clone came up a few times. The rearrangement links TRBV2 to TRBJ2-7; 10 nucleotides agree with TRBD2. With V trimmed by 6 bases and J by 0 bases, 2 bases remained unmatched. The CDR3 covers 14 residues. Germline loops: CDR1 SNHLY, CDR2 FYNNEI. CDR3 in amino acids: CASRGLANSYEQYF. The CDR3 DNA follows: TGTGCCAGCAGGGGACTAGCGAACTCCTACGAGCAGTACTTC.

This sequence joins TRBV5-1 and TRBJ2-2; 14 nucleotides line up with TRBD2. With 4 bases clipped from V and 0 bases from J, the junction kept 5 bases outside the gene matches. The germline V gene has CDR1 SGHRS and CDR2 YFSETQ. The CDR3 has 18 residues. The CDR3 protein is CASSRGLAGEANTGELFF. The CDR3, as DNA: TGCGCCAGCAGCAGGGGACTAGCGGGAGAAGCGAACACCGGGGAGCTGTTTTTT.

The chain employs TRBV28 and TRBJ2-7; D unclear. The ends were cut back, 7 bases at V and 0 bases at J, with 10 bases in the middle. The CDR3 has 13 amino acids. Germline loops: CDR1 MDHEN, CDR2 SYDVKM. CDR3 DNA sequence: TGTGCCAGCAACCCCCCCAGCTCCTACGAGCAGTACTTC. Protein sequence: CASNPPSSYEQYF.